This TCR beta chain originates from a study of T cell changes during pregnancy in multiple sclerosis. Germline CDR1 and CDR2: SGHNT and YYREEE (reference sequence). The germline V and J ends were trimmed by 4 bases and 1 base, with 15 bases remaining between them. This CDR3 has 16 residues. This table comes from immunoSEQ multiplex PCR, and its TCRdb copy is limited to in-frame clones, with some not included. The data contain 85,000 to 110,000 clones, 85% to 95% of them singletons. This clonotype originated in a female donor with multiple sclerosis, enrolled in a pregnancy study. The material was peripheral blood, obtained after pregnancy. The chain recombines TRBV5-4 with TRBJ2-4; D possibly corresponds to TRBD2 (6 bases). The CDR3 sequence is CASSPYHRGAKNIQYF. The DNA of the CDR3 is TGTGCCAGCAGCCCCTACCATCGGGGGGCCAAAAACATTCAGTACTTC.